This entry lists 15 T cell receptor beta chains sequenced from one sample in a study of blood T cells in healthy people across ages. Next came a second PCR, run for roughly 7 to 12 cycles, which used a sample-barcoded 5' primer along with a J-beta primer mix. TCRdb processed the 5' RACE reads anew with MiXCR; each CDR3 protein has one entry. The data hold about 1 million distinct CDR3 sequences, with roughly 45% observed a single time. Material: blood. These receptors originate from a woman aged 55 to 70 in good health.

V usage is TRBV20-1 and J usage is TRBJ1-2; 7 bases map to TRBD1. This CDR3 comprises 17 residues. The germline gives CDR1 DFQATT, CDR2 SNEGSKA (reference sequence). The V and J ends lost 0 bases and 8 bases, in that order; junction bases with no gene match: 18. The CDR3 DNA is TGCAGTGCTAGAGAAACAGGGGCCGGAGCTGGGGCCAGAGGCTACACCTTC. It yields the protein CSARETGAGAGARGYTF.

Many counts were recorded for this clonotype. The V call is TRBV27, the J call TRBJ2-1; the match to TRBD2 covers 8 bases. There are 14 residues in the CDR3. J gave up 5 bases and V 5 bases, and 5 bases lay outside the gene matches. Looked up from germline, CDR1 is MNHEY and CDR2 is SMNVEV (reference sequence). The CDR3 is CASSGGLDHNEQFF. The DNA for the CDR3 is TGTGCCAGCAGTGGGGGACTAGATCACAATGAGCAGTTCTTC.

V is TRBV15 and J is TRBJ2-1; perhaps D is TRBD1 or TRBD2 (5 bases each). The CDR3 has 15 amino acids. V was clipped by 5 bases and J by 10 bases, with 21 bases between them. CDR1 is LNHNV and CDR2 is YYDKDF in the germline V gene (reference sequence). The CDR3 DNA sequence: TGTGCCACCAGCCAGTTGAGGGGAACTCTACAAGAGCAGTTCTTC. It specifies CATSQLRGTLQEQFF.

The chain combines TRBV12-5 with TRBJ2-1; no definite D call. The CDR3 sequence is 13 residues long. V was pared by 5 bases and J by 3 bases, with 8 bases between. CDR1 is LGHNT and CDR2 is FRNRAP in the germline V gene. CDR3 loop: CASGLNSYNEQFF. For the CDR3, the DNA is TGTGCTAGTGGTCTCAACAGCTACAATGAGCAGTTCTTC.

This sequence joins TRBV28 and TRBJ2-7; D gene ambiguous. CDR1 is MDHEN, CDR2 SYDVKM, per germline. The germline V and J ends were trimmed by 5 bases and 1 base, with 15 bases remaining between them. The length of the CDR3 is 15 residues. The CDR3 loop is CASSGAALESYEQYF. DNA of the CDR3: TGTGCCAGCAGTGGTGCGGCCCTGGAGTCCTACGAGCAGTACTTC.

This clonotype was found a few times. The J gene is TRBJ2-5, the V gene TRBV6-1; 8 nucleotides line up with TRBD1. V shed 5 bases and J 7 bases; nucleotides not matched to a gene: 12. Germline V CDR1 and CDR2: MNHNS, SASEGT. The CDR3 contains 15 residues. CDR3 amino acids: CASSIGQGPVGTQYF. The CDR3 nucleotides are TGTGCCAGCAGTATCGGACAGGGCCCAGTGGGGACCCAGTACTTC.

This CDR3 reads CASSFGQGMGQTEAFF. CDR3 DNA: TGCGCCAGCAGCTTCGGACAGGGAATGGGGCAGACTGAAGCTTTCTTT. The chain carries TRBV5-1 and TRBJ1-1; 8 bases line up with TRBD1. The ends lost 2 bases at V and 5 bases at J; junction bases unmatched: 11. CDR1 and CDR2 from the germline V gene are SGHRS and YFSETQ. CDR3 length: 16 residues.

CDR3 amino acids: CASSSRTGPPRNEQFF. CDR3 nucleotide sequence: TGTGCCAGCAGCTCACGGACAGGTCCCCCTCGCAATGAGCAGTTCTTC. This chain joins TRBV7-2 and TRBJ2-1; 7 bases map to TRBD1. CDR3 length: 16 residues. Trimming removed 4 bases from V and 6 bases from J; junction bases left unmatched: 12. Per germline, CDR1 SGHTA and CDR2 FQGNSA.

V is TRBV7-8 and J is TRBJ1-4; 8 bases align to TRBD1. Per germline, CDR1 SGHVS and CDR2 FQNEAQ. J lost 5 bases, V lost 5 bases, and 25 bases had no gene match. The CDR3 covers 21 residues. CDR3 residues: CASSLPWDEAGGCTINEKLFF. Written as DNA, the CDR3 is TGTGCCAGCAGCCTCCCATGGGACGAAGCAGGGGGCTGTACCATAAATGAAAAACTGTTTTTT.

This clonotype has only a few counts. V is TRBV7-9 and J is TRBJ2-1; TRBD2 matches at 9 bases. The CDR3 covers 17 residues. With V trimmed by 6 bases and J by 2 bases, 11 bases remained unmatched. The V gene's germline CDR1 is SEHNR and CDR2 FQNEAQ (reference sequence). This CDR3 is CASRDRAASGTYNEQFF. The CDR3 bases are TGTGCCAGCAGGGATCGAGCAGCTAGCGGGACCTACAATGAGCAGTTCTTC.

The chain links TRBV7-6 to TRBJ2-5; possible D gene TRBD1, 6 bases. The germline gives CDR1 SGHVS, CDR2 FNYEAQ. V lost 2 bases and J 4 bases, leaving 17 bases between the germline ends. This CDR3 is 16 amino acids long. The CDR3 DNA reads TGTGCCAGCAGCTTATATGGAGGCAGGGGTGGAGAGACCCAGTACTTC. It codes for CASSLYGGRGGETQYF.

This clonotype was recorded once. The chain recombines TRBV5-1 with TRBJ2-7, with TRBD2 as a possible D gene (7 bases). V lost 3 bases to trimming and J lost 0 bases, with 16 bases between them. Germline CDR1 and CDR2: SGHRS and YFSETQ. This CDR3 has 16 residues. CDR3 amino acids: CASSSRGAQLSYEQYF. In DNA, the CDR3 is TGCGCCAGCAGCTCACGGGGGGCTCAACTCTCCTACGAGCAGTACTTC.

The V and J genes are TRBV5-6 and TRBJ2-3, with D maybe TRBD1 (5 bases). Germline lookup yields CDR1 SGHDT and CDR2 YYEEEE. This CDR3 is built from 14 residues. V lost 2 bases, J lost 8 bases, and 15 bases lay in between. The CDR3 bases are TGTGCCAGCAGCTTTGAGACAGACCTAACTACGCAGTATTTT. Translating gives CASSFETDLTTQYF.

J is TRBJ2-1 and V is TRBV9, with TRBD2 as a possible D gene (5 bases). This CDR3 region has 16 residues. V was shortened by 0 bases and J by 7 bases, with 17 bases between the two germline ends. Germline CDR1 reads SGDLS; CDR2 reads YYNGEE. The CDR3 reads CASSVARWSGENEQFF. The CDR3 nucleotides read TGTGCCAGCAGCGTAGCTCGGTGGTCCGGGGAAAATGAGCAGTTCTTC.

This clonotype was seen a few times. CDR3 DNA sequence: TGTGCCAGCAGCTATCAACGTGGTACGGGGTCAGGCATGAATACGCAGTATTTT. Translating it yields CASSYQRGTGSGMNTQYF. The V call is TRBV3-1, the J call TRBJ2-3, with D perhaps TRBD2 (5 bases). This CDR3 contains 18 residues. V was trimmed by 5 bases and J by 7 bases, leaving 28 bases between them. Germline CDR1 LGHDT, CDR2 YNNKEL (reference sequence).